The source of this T cell receptor beta chain is a study of T-cell reconstitution after alpha-beta-depleted transplantation in children. To note about this clonotype: The antigen remains undetermined.

This sample's TCRbeta library carried unique molecular identifier barcodes. TCRdb redid the calling of the PCR reads with MiXCR, one entry per CDR3 protein. The repertoire holds fewer than 450,000 distinct CDR3 sequences, with around 15% as singletons. The CDR3 contains 12 residues. Trimming shortened V by 6 bases and J by 5 bases, and 11 bases separated the two germline ends. Germline loops: CDR1 DFQATT, CDR2 SNEGSKA (reference sequence). The study, taken as a whole, reports: T-cell counts and diversity at one year post-transplant came mainly from newly produced T cells. Two months or so post-transplant, alpha-beta T cells reportedly derived from several hundred expanded graft clones. The high TCRbeta diversity at day 60 in some patients came from surviving recipient T cells and thymic progenitors.

The TCR was taken from a male patient aged 2 to 10 who had a stem cell transplant for acute lymphoblastic leukemia, so the T cells may come from the graft donor. V gene TRBV20-1 combines with J gene TRBJ2-1; a weak D match, TRBD1 (5 bases). The specimen comprised PBMCs, mostly from graft donor cells, sampled 360 days after TCRalphabeta/CD19-depleted stem cell transplant. CDR3 residues: CSARQWDNEQFF. The CDR3 DNA reads TGCAGTGCCCGACAGTGGGACAATGAGCAGTTCTTC.